This TCR beta chain was sequenced during a study of blood T cell repertoires in COVID-19. Background on the study: The study drew acute and convalescent COVID-19 samples from the United States, Italy and Spain. PBMCs, B-cell-depleted T cells, or T cells were the source of the cDNA or gDNA that made up the material.

In the original processing: Estimation of nucleated cell counts relied on the amplification of reference gene primers. The repertoire was sequenced with immunoSEQ multiplex PCR; TCRdb's copy has only in-frame clones and lacks some. The V and J calls and the clone size are those of that table, but D and trimming were determined from the DNA. This table has about 220,000 clones, 80% appearing once. This CDR3 spans 15 amino acids. CDR1 and CDR2 (germline): SGHAT, FQDESV (reference sequence). Trimming left V 5 bases short and J 4 bases short, with 16 bases between. The chain combines TRBV11-1 with TRBJ2-3; D is possibly TRBD2 (6 bases). The clonotype originates from a human donor in a cohort sampled during active COVID-19. What was sequenced was peripheral blood. DNA for the CDR3: TGTGCCAGCAGCCCCGCGGGAACTCGGTCAGATACGCAGTATTTT. It translates to CASSPAGTRSDTQYF. Together with reference TRBV11-1 and TRBJ2-3, the CDR3 gives the full variable domain: EAEVAQSPRYKITEKSQAVAFWCDPISGHATLYWYRQILGQGPELLVQFQDESVVDDSQLPKDRFSAERLKGVDSTLKIQPAELGDSAMYLCASSPAGTRSDTQYFGPGTRLTVL.